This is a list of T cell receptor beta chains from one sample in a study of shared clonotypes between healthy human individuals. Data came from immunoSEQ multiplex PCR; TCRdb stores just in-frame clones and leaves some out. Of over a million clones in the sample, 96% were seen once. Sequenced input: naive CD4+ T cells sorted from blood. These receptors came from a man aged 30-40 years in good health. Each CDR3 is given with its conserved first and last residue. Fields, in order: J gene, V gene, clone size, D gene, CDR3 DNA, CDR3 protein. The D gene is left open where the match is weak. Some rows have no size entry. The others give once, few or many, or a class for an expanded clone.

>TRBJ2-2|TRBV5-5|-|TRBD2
TGTGCCAGCAGTCTTACCGGGACTAGCGTACGCGCGAACACCGGGGAGCTGTTTTTT
CASSLTGTSVRANTGELFF
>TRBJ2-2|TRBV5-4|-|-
TGTGCCAGCAGCTTGGACCCAGCGAACACCGGGGAGCTGTTTTTT
CASSLDPANTGELFF
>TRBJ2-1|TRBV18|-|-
TGTGCCAGCTCACCAATGGCGGGCCCCAACAATGAGCAGTTCTTC
CASSPMAGPNNEQFF
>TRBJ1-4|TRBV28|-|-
TGTGCCAGCAGTTCCCTTGAGACAGGACGTAATGAAAAACTGTTTTTT
CASSSLETGRNEKLFF
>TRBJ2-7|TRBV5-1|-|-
TGCGCCAGCAGCCCGGGGCCCTCCTACGAGCAGTACTTC
CASSPGPSYEQYF
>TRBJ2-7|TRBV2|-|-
TGTGCCAGCAGCATTACTAGAGACGCGGCCGAGCAGTACTTC
CASSITRDAAEQYF
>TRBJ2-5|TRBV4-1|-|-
TGCGCCAGCAGCCAAGAGGGCAGATCCCAAGAGACCCAGTACTTC
CASSQEGRSQETQYF
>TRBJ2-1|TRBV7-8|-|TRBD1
TGTGCCAGCAGTTTACGACAGGGCTACAATGAGCAGTTCTTC
CASSLRQGYNEQFF
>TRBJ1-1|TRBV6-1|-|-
TGTGCCAGCAGTGGATATAGAGGCACTGAAGCTTTCTTT
CASSGYRGTEAFF
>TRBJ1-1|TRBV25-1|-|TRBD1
TGTGCCAGCAGCAGGGGGACAGGGTGGACTGAAGCTTTCTTT
CASSRGTGWTEAFF
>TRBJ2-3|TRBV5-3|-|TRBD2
TGTGCCAGAAGCTTGAGGCGGGAGGAGAGGTGTACGGATCCAGATACGCAGTATTTT
CARSLRREERCTDPDTQYF
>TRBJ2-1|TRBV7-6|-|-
TGTGCCAGCAGCTCGCGGATCAGCCTAGTGGGGGAGAACGGCAATGAGCAGTTCTTC
CASSSRISLVGENGNEQFF
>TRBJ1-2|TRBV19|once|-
TGTGCCAGTACCGGGAACTATGGCTACACCTTC
CASTGNYGYTF
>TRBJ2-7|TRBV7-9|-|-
TGTGCCAGCAGCTCCAGACCCTACGAGCAGTACTTC
CASSSRPYEQYF
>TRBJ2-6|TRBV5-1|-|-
TGCGCCAGCTCCAGGGTGCTCCAGTCTGGGGCCAACGTCCTGACTTTC
CASSRVLQSGANVLTF
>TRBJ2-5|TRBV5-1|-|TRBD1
TGCGCCAGCAGATCCAGGGGGCTCAACCAAGAGACCCAGTACTTC
CASRSRGLNQETQYF
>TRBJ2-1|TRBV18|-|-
TGTGCCAGCTCACCACCGGCTAGGGGATCCTACAATGAGCAGTTCTTC
CASSPPARGSYNEQFF
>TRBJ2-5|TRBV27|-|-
TGTGCCAGCAGTTTATCCACCAGGATGGAGACCCAGTACTTC
CASSLSTRMETQYF
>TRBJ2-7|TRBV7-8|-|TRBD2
TGTGCCAGCAGCTCCACCCCGGGGGGGACCTACGAGCAGTACTTC
CASSSTPGGTYEQYF
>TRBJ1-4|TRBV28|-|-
TGTGCCAGCAGCCAATACCGGGGACGTGGTCATGAAAAACTGTTTTTT
CASSQYRGRGHEKLFF
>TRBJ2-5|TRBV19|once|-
TGTGCCAGTAGTGCTAACAGGGTTCAAGAGACCCAGTACTTC
CASSANRVQETQYF
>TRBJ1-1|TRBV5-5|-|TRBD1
TGTGCCAGCAGCTTGGAGGACAGGGGCGCGGACACTGAAGCTTTCTTT
CASSLEDRGADTEAFF
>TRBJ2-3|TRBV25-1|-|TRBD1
TGTGCCAGCAGTTCCGGGACAGGGTTTGCAGATACGCAGTATTTT
CASSSGTGFADTQYF
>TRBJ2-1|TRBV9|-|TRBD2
TGTGCCAGCAGCGATAGCGGGAGCACCTACAATGAGCAGTTCTTC
CASSDSGSTYNEQFF
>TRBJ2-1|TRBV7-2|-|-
TGTGCCAGCAGCTTAGCGCTTCGCACCGTAGGGCTTCAATACAATGAGCAGTTCTTC
CASSLALRTVGLQYNEQFF
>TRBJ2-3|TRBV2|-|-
TGTGCCAGCGTGGCGGCAGATACGCAGTATTTT
CASVAADTQYF
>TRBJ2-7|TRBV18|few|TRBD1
TGTGCCAGCTCACCCGGGACAGGGAGCTCCTACGAGCAGTACTTC
CASSPGTGSSYEQYF
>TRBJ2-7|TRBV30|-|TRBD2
TGTGCCTGGAGTAGGACTAGCGGCGAGCAGTACTTC
CAWSRTSGEQYF
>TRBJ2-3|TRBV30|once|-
TGTGCCTGGAGTGTACGAAAGTCTAGCACAGATACGCAGTATTTT
CAWSVRKSSTDTQYF
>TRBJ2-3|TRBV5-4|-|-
TGTGCCAGCAGCTTTGGGGATACGCAGTATTTT
CASSFGDTQYF
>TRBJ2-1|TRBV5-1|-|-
TGCGCCAGCAGCGCCGACATTGGGTCCTACAATGAGCAGTTCTTC
CASSADIGSYNEQFF
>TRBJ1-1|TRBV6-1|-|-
TGTGCCAGCAGGGGGGGTTCATTGAACACTGAAGCTTTCTTT
CASRGGSLNTEAFF
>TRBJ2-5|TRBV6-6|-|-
TGTGCCAGCAGTTACGGCCTAGCCAAAAAGGAGACCCAGTACTTC
CASSYGLAKKETQYF
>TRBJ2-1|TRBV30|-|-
TGTCGTTGGAGCTCCTACAATGAGCAGTTCTTC
CRWSSYNEQFF
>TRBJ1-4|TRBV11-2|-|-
TGTGCCAGCAGCCCCGGTATCGTCGAAAAACTGTTTTTT
CASSPGIVEKLFF
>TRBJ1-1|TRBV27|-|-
TGTGCCAGCAGTTCACAGTGGGATGGTGAAGCTTTCTTT
CASSSQWDGEAFF
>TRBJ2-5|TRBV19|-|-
TGTGCCAGTATGGACAGATTCCAAGAGACCCAGTACTTC
CASMDRFQETQYF
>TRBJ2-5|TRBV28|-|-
TGTGCCAGCAGTTTATTGATGGGGGCGACCCAGTACTTC
CASSLLMGATQYF
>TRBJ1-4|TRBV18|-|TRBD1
TGTGCCAGCTCAACGACAGGGAAAACTAATGAAAAACTGTTTTTT
CASSTTGKTNEKLFF
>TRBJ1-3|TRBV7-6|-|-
TGTGCCAGCAGCTCTCTCATGAGGGGCGTAGGAAACACCATATATTTT
CASSSLMRGVGNTIYF